Listed below are T cell receptor beta chains from one sample, sequenced in a study of early T cells in non-severe SARS-CoV-2 infection. TCRdb processed the 5' RACE reads anew with MiXCR; each CDR3 protein has one entry. The sample lists approximately 79,000 distinct CDR3 sequences; 13% were seen once. Input material: whole blood. These TCRs come from an adult who was a healthcare worker with PCR-confirmed SARS-CoV-2 infection or an uninfected control (not recorded which). Each CDR3 is given with its conserved first and last residue. D genes are given only for firm matches. Only part of the rows carry a size: once, few, many, or a class if the clone is expanded.

few	TRBJ1-2	.	TRBV6-6	TGTGCCAGCAGTTACTCGTTCGGGGGGCTGACGGACTATGGCTACACCTTC	CASSYSFGGLTDYGYTF
few	TRBJ1-1	.	TRBV28	TGTGCCAGCAGTCAATATATGGGCACTGAAGCTTTCTTT	CASSQYMGTEAFF
many	TRBJ1-6	.	TRBV20-1	TGCAGTGCTAGCCCTACTAGGGGGAATTCACCCCTCCACTTT	CSASPTRGNSPLHF
once	TRBJ2-5	.	TRBV6-6	TGTGCCAGCAGCCGTCGGGAGACCCGGTACTTC	CASSRRETRYF
.	TRBJ1-2	TRBD1	TRBV12-3/TRBV12-4	TGTGCCAGCAGTGAAGGGACAGGACTCCTACTCTATGGCTACACCTTC	CASSEGTGLLLYGYTF
few	TRBJ1-2	.	TRBV28	TGTGCCAGCAGTTTAGGGACCGGGCGGTATGGCTACACCTTC	CASSLGTGRYGYTF
few	TRBJ2-3	TRBD2	TRBV7-2	TGTGCCAGCAGCTTCGCTAGCGGGGTTGCGGATACGCAGTATTTT	CASSFASGVADTQYF
.	TRBJ2-7	.	TRBV6-2/TRBV6-3	TGTGCCAGCAGTTATACCTACGAGCAGTACTTC	CASSYTYEQYF
many	TRBJ2-7	.	TRBV5-1	TGCGCCAGCAGTTATGACCTTTCCTACGAGCAGTACTTC	CASSYDLSYEQYF
many	TRBJ2-1	TRBD2	TRBV20-1	TGCAGTGCTCAAAGACTAGCGGGAGTTTCCTACAATGAGCAGTTCTTC	CSAQRLAGVSYNEQFF
.	TRBJ1-1	.	TRBV11-3	TGTGCCAGCAGCCCCGGTACGGGGAGTCCGAACACTGAAGCTTTCTTT	CASSPGTGSPNTEAFF
.	TRBJ1-6	TRBD1	TRBV9	TGTGCCAGCAGCGTCGGACAGGGCCGTTCCTATAATTCACCCCTCCACTTT	CASSVGQGRSYNSPLHF
few	TRBJ2-7	.	TRBV6-2/TRBV6-3	TGTGCCAGCAGTTACTCGGTCGGCAGGCCCTCCTACGAGCAGTACTTC	CASSYSVGRPSYEQYF
many	TRBJ1-1	.	TRBV13	TGTGCCAGCAGCCGAGACAGTGGCCGTGAAGCTTTCTTT	CASSRDSGREAFF
few	TRBJ2-5	.	TRBV7-9	TGTGCCAGCAGCCAATGGACAGTTCATGGAGAGACCCAGTACTTC	CASSQWTVHGETQYF
few	TRBJ2-3	.	TRBV5-1	TGCGCCAGCAGCTTGGGGGACCTCACAGATACGCAGTATTTT	CASSLGDLTDTQYF
few	TRBJ2-7	TRBD1	TRBV20-1	TGCAGTGCTATGACTTTAGACAGGGACTACGAGCAGTACTTC	CSAMTLDRDYEQYF
few	TRBJ1-1	.	TRBV6-1	TGTGCCAGCAGTTTTGACAGAGGGAACACTGAAGCTTTCTTT	CASSFDRGNTEAFF
many	TRBJ1-4	TRBD1	TRBV7-6	TGTGCCAGCAGCTTCGGGACAGCTAATGAAAAACTGTTTTTT	CASSFGTANEKLFF
.	TRBJ1-3	.	TRBV7-9	TGTGCCAGCAGCATTTCTGCCGGAAACACCATATATTTT	CASSISAGNTIYF
few	TRBJ2-7	TRBD1	TRBV4-1	TGCGCCAGCAGCCAAGAAAGACAGGGGTCCCACGAGCAGTACTTC	CASSQERQGSHEQYF
few	TRBJ2-3	.	TRBV5-1	TGCGCCAGCAGCTTGGGACAGAATGGTGGGATCTGGGCAGATACGCAGTATTTT	CASSLGQNGGIWADTQYF
.	TRBJ2-7	.	TRBV7-2	TGTGCCAGCAGCTTAGTGGGGAGCTCCTACGAGCAGTACTTC	CASSLVGSSYEQYF
few	TRBJ2-7	.	TRBV7-7	TGTGCCAGCAGTATGGGGGACTCCTACGAGCAGTACTTC	CASSMGDSYEQYF
few	TRBJ1-1	.	TRBV20-1	TGCAGTGCTCCCAGACAATTGAACACTGAAGCTTTCTTT	CSAPRQLNTEAFF
many	TRBJ2-2	TRBD1	TRBV7-2	TGTGCCAGCAGCTTCACAGGGGGACGTAGCACCGGGGAGCTGTTTTTT	CASSFTGGRSTGELFF
.	TRBJ1-1	TRBD1	TRBV2	TGTGCCAGCAGCCCAGGGGGGGGCTGGAACACTGAAGCTTTCTTT	CASSPGGGWNTEAFF
few	TRBJ2-7	TRBD2	TRBV6-2/TRBV6-3	TGTGCCAGCAGCCCCGGACTAGCGGGGCAGATCTACGAGCAGTACTTC	CASSPGLAGQIYEQYF
.	TRBJ1-2	.	TRBV20-1	TGCAGTGCTAGAGAGCAGGCAGGGTCTGACTATGGCTACACCTTC	CSAREQAGSDYGYTF
.	TRBJ2-6	.	TRBV11-2	TGTGCCAGCAGCTTATCCCCCCACTCTGGGGCCAACGTCCTGACTTTC	CASSLSPHSGANVLTF
.	TRBJ2-1	TRBD2	TRBV6-5	TGTGCCAGCAGTTACTCGAGGCCGGGACTAGCCTACAATGAGCAGTTCTTC	CASSYSRPGLAYNEQFF
.	TRBJ1-2	TRBD1	TRBV30	TGTGCCTGGAAATACAGGGGCTATGGCTACACCTTC	CAWKYRGYGYTF
few	TRBJ2-7	TRBD1	TRBV29-1	TGCAGCACCTCAACCGGGACAGGGAACGAGCAGTACTTC	CSTSTGTGNEQYF
many	TRBJ1-2	.	TRBV20-1	TGCAGTGCTTCGGACAGTAACTATGGCTACACCTTC	CSASDSNYGYTF
.	TRBJ1-1	.	TRBV7-8	TGTGCCAGCAGCTTAGGACTCTATGGGGGGATGAACACTGAAGCTTTCTTT	CASSLGLYGGMNTEAFF
.	TRBJ2-1	.	TRBV12-3/TRBV12-4	TGTGCCAGCAGTACTTCTCCCGGGACACCCTACAATGAGCAGTTCTTC	CASSTSPGTPYNEQFF
.	TRBJ1-1	TRBD1	TRBV28	TGTGCCAGCAGCTTACCGGGACAGGGCGACGCTGAAGCTTTCTTT	CASSLPGQGDAEAFF
.	TRBJ2-1	.	TRBV5-6	TGTGCCAGCAGTCGGAGGCAGGTCGACTACAATGAGCAGTTCTTC	CASSRRQVDYNEQFF
.	TRBJ1-1	.	TRBV7-3	TGTGCCAGCAGCTTAAATCCGGGCGCGTACACTGAAGCTTTCTTT	CASSLNPGAYTEAFF
.	TRBJ2-7	TRBD2	TRBV20-1	TGCAGTGCCAGAGATGGCGGGGGAAGCTCCTACGAGCAGTACTTC	CSARDGGGSSYEQYF
many	TRBJ2-1	TRBD2	TRBV18	TGTGCCAGCTCACCACGGGTAGCGGGAGCCTACAATGAGCAGTTCTTC	CASSPRVAGAYNEQFF
few	TRBJ1-5	.	TRBV12-3/TRBV12-4	TGTGCCAGCAGTTTAGGGGACATGATTAGCAATCAGCCCCAGCATTTT	CASSLGDMISNQPQHF
many	TRBJ2-1	.	TRBV7-2	TGTGCCAGCAGCGCTTCGCGGGACAATGAGCAGTTCTTC	CASSASRDNEQFF
.	TRBJ2-1	TRBD2	TRBV30	TGTGCCTGGAGTGCAATGACTAGCCAGAATGAGCAGTTCTTC	CAWSAMTSQNEQFF